Listed below are T cell receptor beta chains from one sample, sequenced in a study of blood T cell repertoires in COVID-19. Sequenced by immunoSEQ multiplex PCR; TCRdb stores in-frame clones only, minus some. The table lists more than 200,000 clones, roughly 87% of them singletons. Material for sequencing was peripheral blood. The receptors shown here come from a human donor in a cohort sampled during active COVID-19. Both conserved end residues are part of each CDR3. A D gene is named only where the DNA matches it firmly. Rows give clone size only sometimes, using once, few, many, or a class for an expanded clone.

clone size	V gene	D gene	CDR3 length	J gene	CDR3 DNA	CDR3 protein
-	TRBV6-2/TRBV6-3	TRBD1	15	TRBJ2-1	TGTGCCAGCAGTTACGGGCAGGGGGCTTACAATGAGCAGTTCTTC	CASSYGQGAYNEQFF
-	TRBV10-3	TRBD1	13	TRBJ1-2	TGTGCCATCAGTGACCAGGGGGGCTATGGCTACACCTTC	CAISDQGGYGYTF
-	TRBV29-1	-	12	TRBJ1-2	TGCAGCGTTGCAGGGCAGGTTATAGGCTACACCTTC	CSVAGQVIGYTF
-	TRBV27	-	12	TRBJ1-3	TGTGCCACGCCGGGGGGTGGAAACACCATATATTTT	CATPGGGNTIYF
-	TRBV5-5	TRBD2	15	TRBJ2-1	TGTGCCAGCAGCTTGGGAACTAGCGGGAGCGATGAGCAGTTCTTC	CASSLGTSGSDEQFF
-	TRBV18	-	12	TRBJ2-1	TGTGCCAGCTCACCGACTAGTACGGAGCAGTTCTTC	CASSPTSTEQFF
-	TRBV3-1/TRBV3-2	-	15	TRBJ1-2	TGTGCCAGCAGCTCATTTAGAGGGAAGGCCTATGGCTACACCTTC	CASSSFRGKAYGYTF
-	TRBV10-3	TRBD2	15	TRBJ2-7	TGTGCCATCAGTGATAATTTAGTTGGGAGGGGCGAGCAGTACTTC	CAISDNLVGRGEQYF
-	TRBV10-3	-	13	TRBJ1-3	TGTGCCATCACCTTGGACAGAGGAAACACCATATATTTT	CAITLDRGNTIYF
-	TRBV7-2	-	16	TRBJ1-5	TGTGCCAGCAGCTTAGTGGGTGGGTCAGGGGATCAGCCCCAGCATTTT	CASSLVGGSGDQPQHF
-	TRBV28	TRBD2	16	TRBJ2-1	TGTGCCAGCACCCCCGCCCCGGGTAGCGGGAGTTCCGAGGGGTTCTTC	CASTPAPGSGSSEGFF
few	TRBV7-2	TRBD1	13	TRBJ1-4	TGTGCCAGCCAGGGACAGGCAAATGAAAAACTGTTTTTT	CASQGQANEKLFF
-	TRBV5-8	-	12	TRBJ1-1	TGTGCCAGCAGCCTGCGGGGCACTGAAGCTTTCTTT	CASSLRGTEAFF
-	TRBV5-1	-	15	TRBJ2-7	TGCGCCAGCAGCCCGCAGACTAGTTTAAGTTACGAGCAGTACTTC	CASSPQTSLSYEQYF
-	TRBV7-8	TRBD2	13	TRBJ2-7	TGTGCCAGCAGCCAGGCAGCGGGGAGCGAGCAGTACTTC	CASSQAAGSEQYF
-	TRBV27	TRBD1	15	TRBJ1-4	TGTGCCAGCAGTTCTAGGACAGGGGGCGAAGAAAAACTGTTTTTT	CASSSRTGGEEKLFF
-	TRBV5-6	TRBD2	16	TRBJ2-7	TGTGCCAGCAGCTGGTGGGGGGGGAACTCACCCTACGAGCAGTACTTC	CASSWWGGNSPYEQYF
-	TRBV3-1/TRBV3-2	-	17	TRBJ1-3	TGTGCCAGCAGCCAAGTAACAGGACGCCACTCTGGAAACACCATATATTTT	CASSQVTGRHSGNTIYF
few	TRBV30	TRBD1	12	TRBJ2-3	TGTGCTGTGACAGGGACCCCAGATACGCAGTATTTT	CAVTGTPDTQYF
-	TRBV5-1	TRBD1	16	TRBJ1-4	TGCGCCAGCAGCTTGACAGGGGGCGACTCGGTTGAAAAACTGTTTTTT	CASSLTGGDSVEKLFF
-	TRBV18	-	14	TRBJ2-7	TGTGCCAGCTCACCGGAGCACTCGACCATCGAGCAGTACTTC	CASSPEHSTIEQYF
-	TRBV12-3/TRBV12-4	TRBD1	13	TRBJ1-2	TGTGCCAGCAGTTCTAACAGGGGTGGCGGCTACACCTTC	CASSSNRGGGYTF
-	TRBV5-1	TRBD1	14	TRBJ1-2	TGCGCCAGCAGCTCCGCGGGACAGGCGTATGGCTACACCTTC	CASSSAGQAYGYTF
-	TRBV7-2	TRBD1	17	TRBJ1-1	TGTGCCAGCAGCTTACGGGGACAGGGGGTTATGAACACTGAAGCTTTCTTT	CASSLRGQGVMNTEAFF
-	TRBV7-3	TRBD2	21	TRBJ2-1	TGTGCCAGCAGCTCGACCCCCCCATCTAGCGGGACCTGGAGCTCCTACAATGAGCAGTTCTTC	CASSSTPPSSGTWSSYNEQFF
once	TRBV18	-	14	TRBJ1-2	TGTGCCAGCTCCCCGAGGAGGGCGAACTATGGCTACACCTTC	CASSPRRANYGYTF
once	TRBV7-9	-	14	TRBJ1-1	TGTGCCGCGGGGGGGGGAGACAAGAACACTGAAGCTTTCTTT	CAAGGGDKNTEAFF
-	TRBV13	-	15	TRBJ2-1	TGTGCCAGCAGCTTAATCGGGGGGCCCTACAATGAGCAGTTCTTC	CASSLIGGPYNEQFF
-	TRBV7-2	-	14	TRBJ2-7	TGTGCCAGCAGAAAACAGGGAGAGGCCTACGAGCAGTACTTC	CASRKQGEAYEQYF
-	TRBV28	TRBD2	15	TRBJ2-7	TGTGCCAGCAGCTCTGGGGCTAGCGGGCGTAACGAGCAGTACTTC	CASSSGASGRNEQYF
few	TRBV5-5	-	13	TRBJ2-7	TGTGCCAGCAGGGTAGGGGCCTCGGGCGAGCAGTACTTC	CASRVGASGEQYF
-	TRBV19	TRBD1	14	TRBJ2-7	TGTGCCAGTAGTAGAGGACAGGGGACCTACGAGCAGTACTTC	CASSRGQGTYEQYF
once	TRBV4-1	-	15	TRBJ2-1	TGCGCCAGCAGCCAAGGCGAGGGACTGCCATTAGAGCAGTTCTTC	CASSQGEGLPLEQFF